The rows below give T cell receptor beta chains drawn from one sample of a study of blood T cell repertoires in COVID-19. TCRdb's table, derived via immunoSEQ multiplex PCR, lists solely in-frame clones and lacks some. The table shows fewer than 150,000 clones, with about 87% occurring only once. The sequenced material came from peripheral blood. The receptors were sampled from a human donor in a cohort sampled during active COVID-19. The CDR3 runs from the conserved cysteine through the conserved F or W. Each record gives: CDR3 protein, CDR3 DNA, clone size, D gene, J gene, V gene. The D gene is left open where the match is weak. Where a row states a size, it is once, few, many or the class of an expanded clone; other rows omit it.

CASSIDSGTGELFF,TGTGCCAGTAGTATAGATTCGGGAACCGGGGAGCTGTTTTTT,many,-,TRBJ2-2,TRBV19
CASSPSPNTEAFF,TGTGCCAGCAGCCCGTCCCCGAACACTGAAGCTTTCTTT,-,-,TRBJ1-1,TRBV7-9
CASSLTGGKNEQFF,TGTGCCAGCAGCCTGACAGGGGGCAAGAATGAGCAGTTCTTC,-,TRBD1,TRBJ2-1,TRBV5-4
CASSLAHERGASFF,TGCGCCAGCAGCTTGGCCCATGAGCGGGGGGCCTCGTTCTTC,-,TRBD2,TRBJ2-1,TRBV5-1
CASRGTAGAGNQPQHF,TGTGCCAGCAGAGGCACAGCAGGGGCCGGCAATCAGCCCCAGCATTTT,many,-,TRBJ1-5,TRBV2
CARKKRQGARETQYF,TGTGCCAGAAAAAAGAGACAGGGGGCCCGGGAGACCCAGTACTTC,once,TRBD1,TRBJ2-5,TRBV19
CASSPPMARDNEQFF,TGTGCCAGCAGCCCCCCAATGGCGCGGGACAATGAGCAGTTCTTC,-,-,TRBJ2-1,TRBV13
CASSLHSWSGRREKLFF,TGTGCCAGCAGCTTGCATAGTTGGTCAGGGCGGCGAGAAAAACTGTTTTTT,-,-,TRBJ1-4,TRBV5-6
CASSLELAGTTDTQYF,TGTGCCAGCAGCTTAGAACTAGCGGGGACCACAGATACGCAGTATTTT,-,TRBD2,TRBJ2-3,TRBV7-2
CASSVTGTGNTIYF,TGTGCCAGCAGCGTGACAGGGACAGGAAACACCATATATTTT,once,TRBD1,TRBJ1-3,TRBV7-6
CASSLGQGYQETQYF,TGTGCCAGCAGCTTAGGCCAGGGGTACCAAGAGACCCAGTACTTC,-,-,TRBJ2-5,TRBV7-6
CASSEAGSGRTTDTQYF,TGTGCCAGCAGTGAAGCGGGTAGCGGGAGAACAACAGATACGCAGTATTTT,-,TRBD2,TRBJ2-3,TRBV6-1
CASSLTGLAGTDTQYF,TGCGCCAGCAGCCTAACCGGACTAGCGGGCACAGATACGCAGTATTTT,-,TRBD2,TRBJ2-3,TRBV5-1
CAVSGGSYNEQFF,TGTGCCGTATCGGGGGGATCCTACAATGAGCAGTTCTTC,-,TRBD2,TRBJ2-1,TRBV10-3
CASSGLGRETQYF,TGTGCCAGTAGCGGACTAGGACGAGAGACCCAGTACTTC,once,TRBD2,TRBJ2-5,TRBV19
CASSQGTGDQPQHF,TGTGCCAGCAGTCAGGGGACAGGGGATCAGCCCCAGCATTTT,-,TRBD1,TRBJ1-5,TRBV6-6
CASSLNDRVEQYF,TGCGCCAGCAGCTTAAACGATCGGGTCGAGCAGTACTTC,-,-,TRBJ2-7,TRBV5-1
CASSFRQNSYEQYF,TGTGCCAGCAGTTTTCGACAGAACTCCTACGAGCAGTACTTC,few,-,TRBJ2-7,TRBV6-2/TRBV6-3
CASSLWGPTDTQYF,TGTGCCAGCAGCTTATGGGGGCCCACAGATACGCAGTATTTT,-,-,TRBJ2-3,TRBV7-3
CASSPQGAGQPQHF,TGTGCCAGCAGCCCACAGGGGGCCGGTCAGCCCCAGCATTTT,-,TRBD1,TRBJ1-5,TRBV7-9
CASSSDRGNTIYF,TGTGCCAGCAGCTCCGACAGGGGAAACACCATATATTTT,few,-,TRBJ1-3,TRBV7-9
CASHWSLNTEAFF,TGTGCCAGCCATTGGAGCCTGAACACTGAAGCTTTCTTT,-,-,TRBJ1-1,TRBV2
CASREGTDTQYF,TGTGCCAGCAGGGAGGGCACAGATACGCAGTATTTT,-,-,TRBJ2-3,TRBV2
CASSSRSHTDTQYF,TGTGCCAGCAGTTCCCGCAGTCACACAGATACGCAGTATTTT,-,-,TRBJ2-3,TRBV28
CASSQAGNSPLHF,TGTGCCAGCAGCCAAGCGGGAAATTCACCCCTCCACTTT,few,-,TRBJ1-6,TRBV3-1/TRBV3-2
CASSFSGLDYNEQFF,TGTGCCAGCAGTTTTTCGGGACTAGACTACAATGAGCAGTTCTTC,few,TRBD2,TRBJ2-1,TRBV27
CASSFQGAGNEQFF,TGTGCCAGCAGTTTTCAGGGGGCGGGCAATGAGCAGTTCTTC,-,TRBD1,TRBJ2-1,TRBV28
CASSSGGSERTDTQYF,TGTGCCAGCAGTAGCGGAGGAAGTGAACGCACAGATACGCAGTATTTT,-,-,TRBJ2-3,TRBV28
CASSLRDSYEQYF,TGTGCCAGCAGTTTGCGGGACAGCTACGAGCAGTACTTC,-,-,TRBJ2-7,TRBV28
CASSLPPTLRAGGNQPQHF,TGTGCCAGCAGCTTACCCCCGACCCTGAGGGCAGGTGGCAATCAGCCCCAGCATTTT,-,-,TRBJ1-5,TRBV28
CASSPGTSGPTDTQYF,TGTGCCAGCAGCCCAGGGACTAGCGGACCCACAGATACGCAGTATTTT,-,TRBD2,TRBJ2-3,TRBV5-4
CATSDLGQALSSGNTIYF,TGTGCCACCAGTGATTTGGGACAGGCGCTTTCCTCTGGAAACACCATATATTTT,-,TRBD1,TRBJ1-3,TRBV24-1
CATTPWQGAMNEQFF,TGTGCCACCACCCCCTGGCAGGGGGCAATGAATGAGCAGTTCTTC,-,TRBD1,TRBJ2-1,TRBV27
CASSLDTGDHQPQHF,TGTGCCAGCAGCTTAGATACAGGGGATCATCAGCCCCAGCATTTT,few,TRBD1,TRBJ1-5,TRBV11-2
CASTPADSGANVLTF,TGTGCCAGCACCCCCGCAGACTCTGGGGCCAACGTCCTGACTTTC,-,-,TRBJ2-6,TRBV2
CASSSGLAYNEQFF,TGTGCCAGCAGCTCGGGACTAGCTTACAATGAGCAGTTCTTC,-,TRBD2,TRBJ2-1,TRBV11-2
CASSLFLDSSTDTQYF,TGTGCCAGCAGTTTATTTCTGGACTCAAGCACAGATACGCAGTATTTT,-,-,TRBJ2-3,TRBV27
CASSDVSGDEKLFF,TGTGCCAGCAGTGATGTGTCAGGGGATGAAAAACTGTTTTTT,few,-,TRBJ1-4,TRBV2
CASSSSYRGTTDTQYF,TGTGCCAGCAGCTCATCCTACAGGGGTACCACAGATACGCAGTATTTT,once,TRBD1,TRBJ2-3,TRBV5-4
CASSWRPSLVSGANVLTF,TGTGCCAGCAGTTGGCGGCCCTCGCTTGTCTCTGGGGCCAACGTCCTGACTTTC,-,-,TRBJ2-6,TRBV27
CASTPGGQGYQPQHF,TGTGCCAGCACCCCGGGAGGTCAAGGATACCAGCCCCAGCATTTT,-,-,TRBJ1-5,TRBV2
CASSGSSNEQFF,TGTGCCAGCAGTGGGTCCAGCAATGAGCAGTTCTTC,few,-,TRBJ2-1,TRBV2
CASSRGYEQYF,TGCGCCAGCAGCCGGGGATACGAGCAGTACTTC,-,-,TRBJ2-7,TRBV5-1
CASSQEGAQTNEKLFF,TGTGCCAGCAGCCAAGAAGGGGCCCAAACTAATGAAAAACTGTTTTTT,-,-,TRBJ1-4,TRBV14
CASSYRTGADTIYF,TGTGCCAGCAGCTACAGGACAGGGGCAGACACCATATATTTT,-,TRBD1,TRBJ1-3,TRBV13
CASSRDSPTNEKLFF,TGTGCCAGCAGTCGAGACAGCCCAACTAATGAAAAACTGTTTTTT,-,-,TRBJ1-4,TRBV28